This T cell receptor beta chain is from a study of shared clonotypes between healthy human individuals. At the level of the study: CD4 naive cells filled three plates per donor, CD4 memory three, CD8 naive two and CD8 memory one. Broader study findings: Enrolling few donors narrowed the genetic and exposure-history diversity that was represented.

Researchers partitioned CD4+ cells into CD45RA+ naive and CD45RA-negative memory subsets. About this clone itself: The antigen remains unidentified.

Clones were sequenced by immunoSEQ multiplex PCR, and TCRdb holds only the in-frame ones, with some missing. The sample contains approximately 2,300,000 clones, 92% of which appear only once. Germline CDR1 reads GTSNPN; CDR2 reads SVGIG (reference sequence). The CDR3 is 14 residues long. Trimming cost V 3 bases and J 0 bases, with 11 bases left between them. The sequence was collected from a man in his late teens or twenties in good health. Some clones in this sample may be carry-over from other donors' samples. This chain joins TRBV30 and TRBJ1-2; possibly TRBD1 for D (5 bases). Source material: naive CD4+ T cells from PBMCs. Described subset: CD45RA+ positively selected. CDR3 DNA sequence: TGTGCCTGGAGACGACAGCCTACTAACTATGGCTACACCTTC. This sequence encodes CAWRRQPTNYGYTF.